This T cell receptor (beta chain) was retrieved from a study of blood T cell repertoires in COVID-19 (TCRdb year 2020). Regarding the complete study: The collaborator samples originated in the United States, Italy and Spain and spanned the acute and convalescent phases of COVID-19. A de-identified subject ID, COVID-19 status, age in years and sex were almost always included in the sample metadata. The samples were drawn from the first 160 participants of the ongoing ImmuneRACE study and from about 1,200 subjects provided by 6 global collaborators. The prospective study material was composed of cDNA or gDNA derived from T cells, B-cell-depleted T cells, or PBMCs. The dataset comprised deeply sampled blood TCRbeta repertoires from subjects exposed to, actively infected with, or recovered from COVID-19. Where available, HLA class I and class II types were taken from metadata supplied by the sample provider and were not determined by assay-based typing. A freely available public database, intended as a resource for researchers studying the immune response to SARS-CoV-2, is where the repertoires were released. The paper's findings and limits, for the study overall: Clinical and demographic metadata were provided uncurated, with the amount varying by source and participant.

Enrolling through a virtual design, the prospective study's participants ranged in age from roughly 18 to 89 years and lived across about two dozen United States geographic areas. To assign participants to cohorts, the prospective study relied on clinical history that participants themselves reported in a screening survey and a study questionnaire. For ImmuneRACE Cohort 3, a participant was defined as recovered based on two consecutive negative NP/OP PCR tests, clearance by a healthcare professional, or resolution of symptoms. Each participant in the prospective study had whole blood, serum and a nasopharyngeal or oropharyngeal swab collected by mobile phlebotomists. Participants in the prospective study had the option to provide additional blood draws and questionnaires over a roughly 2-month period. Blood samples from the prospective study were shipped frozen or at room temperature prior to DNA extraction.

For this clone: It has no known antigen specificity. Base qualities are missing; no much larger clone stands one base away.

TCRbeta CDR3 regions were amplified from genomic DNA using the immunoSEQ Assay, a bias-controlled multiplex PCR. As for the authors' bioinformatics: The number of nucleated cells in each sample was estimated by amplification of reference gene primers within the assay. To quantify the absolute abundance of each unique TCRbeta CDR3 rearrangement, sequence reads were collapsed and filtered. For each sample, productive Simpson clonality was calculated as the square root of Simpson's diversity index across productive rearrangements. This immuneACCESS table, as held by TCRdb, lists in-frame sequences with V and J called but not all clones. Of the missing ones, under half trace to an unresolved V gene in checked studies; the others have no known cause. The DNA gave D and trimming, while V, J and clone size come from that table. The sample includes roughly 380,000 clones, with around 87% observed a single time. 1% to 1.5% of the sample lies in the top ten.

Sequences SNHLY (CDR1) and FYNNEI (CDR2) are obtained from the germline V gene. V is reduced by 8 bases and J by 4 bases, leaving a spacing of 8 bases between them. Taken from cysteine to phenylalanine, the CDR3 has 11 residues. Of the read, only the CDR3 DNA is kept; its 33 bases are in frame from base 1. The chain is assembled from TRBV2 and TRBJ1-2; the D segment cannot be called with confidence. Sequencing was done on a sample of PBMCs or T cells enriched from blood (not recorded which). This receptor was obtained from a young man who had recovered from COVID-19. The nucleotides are TGTGCCAGCTCGGGGTCCTATGGCTACACCTTC. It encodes CASSGSYGYTF.